The T cell receptor (beta chain) under discussion was sequenced for a study of T cells after yellow fever vaccination. This CDR3 has 16 amino acids. In germline, CDR1 is SGHAT, CDR2 FQNNGV. Trimming cost V 2 bases and J 2 bases; bases outside gene matches: 3. Each CDR3 protein gets one entry after TCRdb re-called the 5' RACE reads with MiXCR. The sample has tens of thousands of distinct CDR3 sequences, approximately 7.5% seen once. The sequence came from a man younger than 40 who received the YFV17D yellow fever vaccine. The sequences come from CD8+ T cells sorted from PBMCs, collected on the day of the yellow fever booster vaccination. This chain joins TRBV11-2 and TRBJ2-1; 10 bases are a match to TRBD2. CDR3 region: CASSLNSGRPYNEQFF. Written as DNA, the CDR3 is TGTGCCAGCAGCTTAAATAGCGGGAGGCCCTACAATGAGCAGTTCTTC.